A single sample is the source of the 17 T cell receptor beta chains below, sequenced in a study of control samples from healthy donors and cancer patients. Measured with immunoSEQ multiplex PCR; TCRdb has only the in-frame clones, and not every one. This sample has over 150,000 clones; about 91% occur once, and the top ten carry about 2%. Sequences were obtained from blood. The receptors derive from a middle-aged woman in good health.

V gene TRBV12-3 or TRBV12-4 combines with J gene TRBJ1-1; possibly TRBD1 for D (6 bases). This CDR3 comprises 13 residues. The germline V and J ends were trimmed by 4 bases and 7 bases, with 13 bases remaining between them. The DNA of the CDR3 is TGTGCCAGCAGTTCAGGACAGCTCCTTGAAGCTTTCTTT. It codes for CASSSGQLLEAFF.

The rearrangement joins TRBV6-4 to TRBJ2-1, with 9 bases identical to TRBD2. This CDR3 spans 17 amino acids. Germline V gives CDR1 MRHNA, CDR2 SNTAGT. The trim removed 4 bases at V and 2 bases at J, leaving 9 bases unmatched. CDR3: CASSAPPSGETYNEQFF. CDR3 nucleotide sequence: TGTGCCAGCAGTGCCCCCCCTAGCGGGGAGACCTACAATGAGCAGTTCTTC.

The chain links TRBV5-8 to TRBJ2-7; D assignment may be TRBD1 or TRBD2 (5 bases each). Germline assignment: CDR1 SGHTS and CDR2 YDEGEE. Trimming left V 7 bases short and J 0 bases short, with 11 bases between. The CDR3 runs to 13 residues. The CDR3 sequence: CASLGVYSYEQYF. Here the CDR3 DNA reads TGTGCCAGCTTGGGGGTCTACTCCTACGAGCAGTACTTC. Complete variable domain (other parts from reference TRBV5-8 and TRBJ2-7): EAGVTQSPTHLIKTRGQQATLRCSPISGHTSVYWYQQALGLGLQFLLWYDEGEERNRGNFPPRFSGRQFPNYSSELNVNALELEDSALYLCASLGVYSYEQYFGPGTRLTVT.

The chain recombines TRBV18 with TRBJ2-3; 10 nucleotides match TRBD1. CDR1 is KGHSH and CDR2 is LQKENI in the germline V gene. After removal of 0 bases from V and 7 bases from J, the junction contained 4 bases not matched to a gene. The CDR3 runs 15 residues. CDR3 DNA sequence: TGTGCCAGCTCACCACCGGGACAGGGGTTGAATACGCAGTATTTT. It yields the protein CASSPPGQGLNTQYF.

The chain links TRBV18 to TRBJ1-3; the D is unclear. Trimming removed 0 bases at V and 0 bases at J, with 6 bases between. CDR1 KGHSH and CDR2 LQKENI come from the germline V gene. The CDR3 contains 15 residues. CDR3 protein: CASSPPQYSGNTIYF. CDR3 DNA: TGTGCCAGCTCACCACCTCAGTACTCTGGAAACACCATATATTTT.

The V call is TRBV18, the J call TRBJ2-7; D may be TRBD1 (6 bases). Germline-derived CDR1 and CDR2 are KGHSH and LQKENI. The V end lost 6 bases, the J end lost 5 bases, and 14 bases lay between the germline ends. The CDR3 has 13 amino acids. CDR3 nucleotides: TGTGCCAGCTCTCACGACAGGAACCACGAGCAGTACTTC. Translating it yields CASSHDRNHEQYF. The full variable domain, with the rest looked up from reference TRBV18 and TRBJ2-7, is NAGVMQNPRHLVRRRGQEARLRCSPMKGHSHVYWYRQLPEEGLKFMVYLQKENIIDESGMPKERFSAEFPKEGPSILRIQQVVRGDSAAYFCASSHDRNHEQYFGPGTRLTVT.

The rearrangement joins TRBV5-1 to TRBJ1-5, with D hard to call. Germline lookup yields CDR1 SGHRS and CDR2 YFSETQ. V dropped 7 bases and J dropped 0 bases, with 14 bases sitting between them. CDR3 length equals 15 residues. The CDR3: CASEAVCNSNQPQHF. CDR3 DNA sequence: TGCGCCAGCGAGGCAGTCTGCAATAGCAATCAGCCCCAGCATTTT.

The J gene is TRBJ2-3, the V gene TRBV29-1; D tentatively fits TRBD1 or TRBD2 (5 bases each). The CDR3 length is 15 residues. In germline, CDR1 is SQVTM, CDR2 ANQGSEA. V lost 8 bases to trimming and J lost 4 bases, with 22 bases between them. The CDR3 DNA reads TGCAGCCAAGCCCCCCTGGCAGGGAGCCCAGATACGCAGTATTTT. Protein product: CSQAPLAGSPDTQYF.

In DNA, the CDR3 is TGTGCTTCCCGGCGCCTCCCCACTGAAGCTTTCTTT. Its protein product is CASRRLPTEAFF. The chain recombines TRBV6-5 with TRBJ1-1, with no clear D. CDR3 length equals 12 residues. Germline CDR1 MNHEY, CDR2 SVGAGI.

The J gene is TRBJ2-5, the V gene TRBV7-8, with D perhaps matching TRBD1 or TRBD2 (6 bases each). CDR1 and CDR2 (germline): SGHVS, FQNEAQ. CDR3 size: 13 residues. V was trimmed by 5 bases and J by 5 bases, leaving 12 bases between them. This chain's CDR3 is CASSHRGRETQYF. CDR3 DNA sequence: TGTGCCAGCAGCCACCGGGGGCGGGAGACCCAGTACTTC.

The V gene is TRBV4-1, the J gene TRBJ1-5; D remains unclear. This CDR3 is 15 amino acids long. Germline lookup yields CDR1 MGHRA and CDR2 YSYEKL. Trimming shortened V by 0 bases and J by 5 bases, and 11 bases separated the two germline ends. The CDR3 bases are TGCGCCAGCAGCCAAGATTCACTGGGTGATCAGCCCCAGCATTTT. Its protein product is CASSQDSLGDQPQHF.

The V gene is TRBV5-4, the J gene TRBJ1-2; 7 positions agree with TRBD1. Trimming removed 1 base from V and 5 bases from J; junction bases left unmatched: 2. The CDR3 sequence is 13 residues long. Germline V CDR1 and CDR2: SGHNT, YYREEE (reference sequence). CDR3: CASSLTGDYGYTF. The CDR3, as DNA: TGTGCCAGCAGCTTGACAGGGGATTATGGCTACACCTTC.

The chain has TRBV7-9 and TRBJ2-7, with D unresolved. There are 14 residues in the CDR3. V lost 5 bases and J lost 2, with 13 bases in between. In germline, CDR1 is SEHNR, CDR2 FQNEAQ (reference sequence). CDR3 sequence reads: CASSPSEGPYEQYF. CDR3 DNA sequence: TGTGCCAGCAGCCCTTCCGAAGGGCCCTACGAGCAGTACTTC.

This rearrangement joins TRBV18 to TRBJ2-2; D remains ambiguous. The CDR3 covers 12 residues. In germline, CDR1 is KGHSH, CDR2 LQKENI. V was trimmed by 5 bases and J by 2 bases, leaving 3 bases between them. This CDR3 reads CASSKNTGELFF. CDR3 in DNA: TGTGCCAGCTCAAAAAACACCGGGGAGCTGTTTTTT.

The J gene is TRBJ1-2, the V gene TRBV7-9; unclear D gene. V shed 6 bases and J shed 5 bases, with 16 bases lying between them. Germline CDR1 and CDR2: SEHNR and FQNEAQ (reference sequence). The CDR3 length is 14 residues. The CDR3 loop reads CASSSVAEVYGYTF. CDR3 DNA sequence: TGTGCCAGCAGTTCTGTGGCGGAGGTTTATGGCTACACCTTC.

This clone was found once. The V gene is TRBV13, the J gene TRBJ2-1; the match to TRBD1 covers 7 bases. Germline CDR1 reads PRHDT; CDR2 reads FYEKMQ (reference sequence). V gave up 1 base and J gave up 7 bases; unmatched junction bases: 25. The CDR3 has 21 amino acids. CDR3 in amino acids: CASSLEGRQGLALSKHNEQFF. The CDR3 nucleotides read TGTGCCAGCAGCTTAGAAGGTAGACAGGGATTGGCACTATCCAAACATAATGAGCAGTTCTTC.

In regard to this clone: The CDR3 end shows no conserved phenylalanine or tryptophan, and so a read error is likely. This chain links TRBV4-1 with TRBJ1-1; D is unresolved. Germline lookup yields CDR1 MGHRA and CDR2 YSYEKL. The V and J ends lost 1 base and 7 bases respectively, with 13 bases between them. The CDR3 sequence is 14 residues long. Here the CDR3 DNA reads TGCGCCAGCAGCCAAGCTGGAGGGTCGAGTGAAGCTTTCCTT. Encoded protein: CASSQAGGSSEAFL.